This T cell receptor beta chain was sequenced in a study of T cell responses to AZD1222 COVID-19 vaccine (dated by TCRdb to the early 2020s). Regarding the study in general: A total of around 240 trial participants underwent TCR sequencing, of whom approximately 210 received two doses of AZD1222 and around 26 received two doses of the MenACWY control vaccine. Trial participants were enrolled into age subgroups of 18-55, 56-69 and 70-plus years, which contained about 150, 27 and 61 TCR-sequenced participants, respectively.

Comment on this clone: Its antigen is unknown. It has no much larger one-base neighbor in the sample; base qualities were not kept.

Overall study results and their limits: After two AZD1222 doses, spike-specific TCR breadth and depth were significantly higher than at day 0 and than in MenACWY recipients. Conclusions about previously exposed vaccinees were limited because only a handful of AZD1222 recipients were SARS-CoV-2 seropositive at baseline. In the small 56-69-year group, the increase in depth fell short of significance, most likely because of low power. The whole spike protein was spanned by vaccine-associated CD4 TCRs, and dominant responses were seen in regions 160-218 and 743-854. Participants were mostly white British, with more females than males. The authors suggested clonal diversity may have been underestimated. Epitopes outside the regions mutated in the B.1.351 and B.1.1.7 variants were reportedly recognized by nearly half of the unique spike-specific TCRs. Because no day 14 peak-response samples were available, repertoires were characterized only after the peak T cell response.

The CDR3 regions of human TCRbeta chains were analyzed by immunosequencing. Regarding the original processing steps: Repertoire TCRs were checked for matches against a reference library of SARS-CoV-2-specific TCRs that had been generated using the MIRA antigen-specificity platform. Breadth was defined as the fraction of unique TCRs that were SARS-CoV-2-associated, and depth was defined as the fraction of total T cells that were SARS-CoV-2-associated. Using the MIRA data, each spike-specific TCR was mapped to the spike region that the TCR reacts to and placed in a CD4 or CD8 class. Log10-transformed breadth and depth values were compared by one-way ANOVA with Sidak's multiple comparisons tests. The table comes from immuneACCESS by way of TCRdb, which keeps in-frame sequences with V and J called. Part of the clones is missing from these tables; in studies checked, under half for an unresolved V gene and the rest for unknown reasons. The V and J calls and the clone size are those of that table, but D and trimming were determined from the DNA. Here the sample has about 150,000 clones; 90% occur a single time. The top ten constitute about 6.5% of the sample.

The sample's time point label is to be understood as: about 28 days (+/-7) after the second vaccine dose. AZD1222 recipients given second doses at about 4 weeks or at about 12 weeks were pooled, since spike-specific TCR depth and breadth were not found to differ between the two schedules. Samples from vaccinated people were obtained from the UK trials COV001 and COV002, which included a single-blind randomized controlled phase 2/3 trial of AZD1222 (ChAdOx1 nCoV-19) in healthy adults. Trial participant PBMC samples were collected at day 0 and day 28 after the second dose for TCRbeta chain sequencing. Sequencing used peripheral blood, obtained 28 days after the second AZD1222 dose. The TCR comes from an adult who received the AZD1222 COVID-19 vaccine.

The CDR3 region: CASSPFGASSYNSPLHF. The DNA reads TGTGCCAGCAGTCCTTTTGGGGCGAGCTCCTATAATTCACCCCTCCACTTT. The chain couples TRBV28 to TRBJ1-6, and TRBD1 may be the D gene, going by 5 matching bases. Taken from the germline V gene, the CDR1 and CDR2 loops are MDHEN and SYDVKM. V drops 5 bases and J drops 0 bases, leaving 14 bases in between. The CDR3 sequence holds 17 residues, the cysteine and phenylalanine included. Just the 51-base CDR3 DNA is kept, in frame starting at base 1.